The rows below give T cell receptor beta chains drawn from one sample of a study of blood T cells in healthy people across ages. TCRdb fed the 5' RACE reads into MiXCR, producing one record per CDR3 protein. The top ten hold about 20% of the sample, which has 700,000 or so distinct CDR3 sequences, approximately 21% seen once. The sequenced sample was blood. Receptors originate from a man in his 70s in good health. CDR3s include the opening cysteine and the closing phenylalanine or tryptophan. D genes are given only for firm matches. Expanded clones are given a class, and other clones once, few, many or no size at all.

d_call,clone_size,v_call,j_call,cdr3_aa,cdr3_nt
NA,NA,TRBV7-9,TRBJ2-5,CASSGGTLEETQYF,TGTGCCAGCAGCGGCGGGACACTCGAAGAGACCCAGTACTTC
NA,many,TRBV11-1,TRBJ2-5,CASSSGTGTHIRETQYF,TGTGCCAGCAGCTCCGGGACCGGGACTCACATCAGAGAGACCCAGTACTTC
NA,few,TRBV18,TRBJ2-7,CASSPRESEQYF,TGTGCCAGCTCACCACGGGAGAGCGAGCAGTACTTC
TRBD1,few,TRBV12-3/TRBV12-4,TRBJ1-4,CASSPRTAGGGEKLFF,TGTGCCAGCAGTCCTAGAACTGCAGGGGGCGGTGAAAAACTGTTTTTT
TRBD1,NA,TRBV3-1,TRBJ2-1,CASSSGQGHYNEQFF,TGTGCCAGCAGTTCTGGACAGGGTCATTACAATGAGCAGTTCTTC
NA,few,TRBV27,TRBJ1-2,CASFSDRAGNYGYTF,TGTGCCAGCTTTTCAGATCGGGCAGGGAACTATGGCTACACCTTC
NA,few,TRBV28,TRBJ1-2,CASSFGAGRYRYTF,TGTGCCAGCAGTTTTGGGGCAGGGAGATATCGCTACACCTTC
NA,NA,TRBV20-1,TRBJ1-3,CSATRQALSGNTIYF,TGCAGTGCGACGCGACAGGCCCTCTCTGGAAACACCATATATTTT
NA,few,TRBV7-8,TRBJ1-4,CASIPGRLGTNEKLFF,TGTGCCAGCATCCCGGGGCGTTTGGGAACTAATGAAAAACTGTTTTTT
NA,NA,TRBV7-2,TRBJ1-4,CASSLYVGSGEKLFF,TGTGCCAGCAGCTTATACGTAGGGTCGGGTGAAAAACTGTTTTTT
NA,few,TRBV12-3/TRBV12-4,TRBJ2-7,CASSSSGRDSITYEQYF,TGTGCCAGCAGTTCTTCAGGACGGGACTCCATAACCTACGAGCAGTACTTC
NA,NA,TRBV5-1,TRBJ1-4,CASGRDGATNEKLFF,TGCGCCAGCGGAAGGGACGGAGCAACTAATGAAAAACTGTTTTTT
NA,NA,TRBV9,TRBJ2-1,CASSSPLGGLGNEQFF,TGTGCCAGCAGCTCCCCCCTCGGGGGGCTTGGGAATGAGCAGTTCTTC
NA,many,TRBV10-3,TRBJ2-3,CAISEPRTDTQYF,TGTGCCATCAGTGAGCCGCGAACAGATACGCAGTATTTT
NA,few,TRBV5-1,TRBJ2-5,CASSLYLGETQYF,TGCGCCAGCAGCTTGTATTTGGGAGAGACCCAGTACTTC
NA,NA,TRBV18,TRBJ2-1,CASSPWTSYNEQFF,TGTGCCAGCTCACCCTGGACCTCCTACAATGAGCAGTTCTTC
TRBD2,NA,TRBV18,TRBJ2-3,CASSPAGEPTDTQYF,TGTGCCAGCTCACCGGCGGGGGAGCCCACAGATACGCAGTATTTT
NA,few,TRBV4-3,TRBJ1-4,CASSQAVGSRATNEKLFF,TGCGCCAGCAGCCAGGCTGTGGGGTCAAGAGCAACTAATGAAAAACTGTTTTTT
NA,NA,TRBV3-1,TRBJ1-2,CASSQDLNRSYGYTF,TGTGCCAGCAGCCAAGATTTGAACAGGTCCTATGGCTACACCTTC
NA,NA,TRBV5-1,TRBJ1-5,CASSLGASGQPQHF,TGCGCCAGCAGCTTGGGGGCATCCGGACAGCCCCAGCATTTT
NA,few,TRBV20-1,TRBJ1-2,CSASRQDHYGYTF,TGCAGTGCGAGCAGACAGGACCACTATGGCTACACCTTC
NA,NA,TRBV7-2,TRBJ1-2,CALGGLGNYGYTF,TGTGCCCTGGGGGGGCTGGGGAACTATGGCTACACCTTC
NA,once,TRBV5-1,TRBJ2-3,CASRVSAEDTQYF,TGCGCCAGCAGGGTCTCCGCTGAGGATACGCAGTATTTT
NA,many,TRBV5-1,TRBJ2-2,CASSIYGLTNTGELFF,TGCGCCAGCAGCATTTACGGACTAACGAACACCGGGGAGCTGTTTTTT
NA,many,TRBV5-1,TRBJ2-5,CASTGGLQETQYF,TGCGCCAGCACTGGTGGGTTACAAGAGACCCAGTACTTC
TRBD2,NA,TRBV10-3,TRBJ2-3,CAISTSGGDTDTQYF,TGTGCCATCAGTACTAGCGGGGGGGACACAGATACGCAGTATTTT